This T cell receptor (beta chain) appears in the sequencing data of a study of cytomegalovirus exposure and HLA in healthy donors. PCR primers comprised 60 Vbeta and 13 Jbeta primers. TCRdb's copy holds only in-frame clones and misses some; the assay was immunoSEQ multiplex PCR. The sample shows 95,000 to 100,000 clones, around four fifths of them seen only once. In the case of this clone: As yet, its antigen is unknown.

Study findings and constraints: Per published reports, the classifier diagnosed cytomegalovirus status with high specificity and sensitivity. Productive status was seen about 87% or about 30% of the time for most TCR beta V segments in an earlier analysis. As was reported, the HLA-A and HLA-B alleles of most subjects were accurately predicted from TCR beta sequences.

Germline CDR1 reads MNHNS; CDR2 reads SASEGT. V was trimmed by 4 bases and J by 5 bases, leaving 14 bases between them. There are 14 residues in the CDR3. The receptor's source is a middle-aged man in good health and CMV-seronegative. Sequenced input: PBMCs. The J gene is TRBJ1-1, the V gene TRBV6-1; D remains ambiguous. The CDR3 sequence is CASSAIYTGTEAFF. The CDR3 nucleotides read TGTGCCAGCAGTGCAATTTACACGGGGACTGAAGCTTTCTTT.